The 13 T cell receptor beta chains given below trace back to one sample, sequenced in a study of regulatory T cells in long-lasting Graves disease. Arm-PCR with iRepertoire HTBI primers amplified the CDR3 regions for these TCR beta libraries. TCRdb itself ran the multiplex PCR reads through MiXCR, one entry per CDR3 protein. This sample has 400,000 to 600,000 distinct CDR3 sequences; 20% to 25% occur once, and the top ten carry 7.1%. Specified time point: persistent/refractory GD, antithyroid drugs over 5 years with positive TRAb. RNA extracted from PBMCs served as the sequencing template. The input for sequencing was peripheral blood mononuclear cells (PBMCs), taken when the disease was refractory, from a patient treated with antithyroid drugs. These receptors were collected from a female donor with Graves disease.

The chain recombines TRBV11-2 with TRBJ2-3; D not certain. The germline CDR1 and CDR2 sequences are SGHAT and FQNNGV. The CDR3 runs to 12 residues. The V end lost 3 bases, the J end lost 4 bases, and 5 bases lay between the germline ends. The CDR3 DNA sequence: TGTGCCAGCAGCTTTTATGCAGATACGCAGTATTTT. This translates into CASSFYADTQYF.

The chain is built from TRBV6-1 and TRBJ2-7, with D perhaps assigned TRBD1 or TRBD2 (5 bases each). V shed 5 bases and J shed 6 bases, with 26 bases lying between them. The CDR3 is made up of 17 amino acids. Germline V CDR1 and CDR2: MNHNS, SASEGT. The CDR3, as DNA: TGTGCCAGCAGTAAGCCTTACAGACAGACGGGGTTAGGCGAGCAGTACTTC. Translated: CASSKPYRQTGLGEQYF.

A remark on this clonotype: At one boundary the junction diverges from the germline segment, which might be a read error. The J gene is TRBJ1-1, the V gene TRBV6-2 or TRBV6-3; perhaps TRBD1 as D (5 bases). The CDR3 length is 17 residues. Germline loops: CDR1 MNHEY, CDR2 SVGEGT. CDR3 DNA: TGTGCCAGCAGTTATCGGACATTTGAGGTCTCGGGCACTGAGGCTTTCTTT. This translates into CASSYRTFEVSGTEAFF.

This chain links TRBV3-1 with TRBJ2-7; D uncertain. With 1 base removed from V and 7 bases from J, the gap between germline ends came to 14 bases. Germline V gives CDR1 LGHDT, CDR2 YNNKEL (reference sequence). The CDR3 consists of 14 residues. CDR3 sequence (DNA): TGTGCCAGCAGCCAAGTAAAAGGGTTTGCTGAGCAGTACTTC. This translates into CASSQVKGFAEQYF.

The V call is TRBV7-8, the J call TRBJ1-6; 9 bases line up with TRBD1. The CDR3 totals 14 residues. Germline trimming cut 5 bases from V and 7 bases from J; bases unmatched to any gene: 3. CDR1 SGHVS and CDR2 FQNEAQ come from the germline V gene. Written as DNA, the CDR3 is TGTGCCAGCAGCGGACAGGGGTCCAATTCACCCCTCCACTTT. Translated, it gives CASSGQGSNSPLHF.

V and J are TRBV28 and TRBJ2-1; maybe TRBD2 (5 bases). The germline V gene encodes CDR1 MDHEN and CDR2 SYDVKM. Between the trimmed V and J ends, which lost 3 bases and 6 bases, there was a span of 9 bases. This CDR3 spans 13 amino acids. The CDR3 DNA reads TGTGCCAGCAGTTTTCGGGGAGCCAATGAGCAGTTCTTC. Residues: CASSFRGANEQFF.

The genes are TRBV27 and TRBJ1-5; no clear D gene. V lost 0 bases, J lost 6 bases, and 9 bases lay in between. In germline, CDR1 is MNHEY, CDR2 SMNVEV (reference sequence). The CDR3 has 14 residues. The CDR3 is CASSLSGRLQPQHF. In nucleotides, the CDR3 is TGTGCCAGCAGTTTATCCGGGCGACTTCAGCCCCAGCATTTT.

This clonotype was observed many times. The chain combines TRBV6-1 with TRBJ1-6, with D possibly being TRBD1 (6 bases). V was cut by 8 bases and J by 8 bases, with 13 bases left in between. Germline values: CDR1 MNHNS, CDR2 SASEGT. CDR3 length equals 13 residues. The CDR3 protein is CASELQGDSPLHF. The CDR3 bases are TGTGCCAGCGAACTACAGGGCGATTCACCCCTCCACTTT.

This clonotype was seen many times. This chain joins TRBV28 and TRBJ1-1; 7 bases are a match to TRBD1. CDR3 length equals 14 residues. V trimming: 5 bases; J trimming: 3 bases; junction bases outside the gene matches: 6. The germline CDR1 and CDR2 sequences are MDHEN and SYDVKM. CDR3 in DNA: TGTGCCAGCAGTCCCGGACAGGAGCACACTGAAGCTTTCTTT. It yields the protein CASSPGQEHTEAFF.

The chain's CDR3 is CASSHTDGMRSYEQYF. The CDR3 coding sequence is TGTGCCAGCAGCCATACAGACGGAATGCGTTCCTACGAGCAGTACTTC. The rearrangement links TRBV3-1 to TRBJ2-7, with D unresolved. The CDR3 sequence is 16 residues long. The germline V gene has CDR1 LGHDT and CDR2 YNNKEL (reference sequence). V lost 3 bases and J 1 base, leaving 16 bases between the germline ends.

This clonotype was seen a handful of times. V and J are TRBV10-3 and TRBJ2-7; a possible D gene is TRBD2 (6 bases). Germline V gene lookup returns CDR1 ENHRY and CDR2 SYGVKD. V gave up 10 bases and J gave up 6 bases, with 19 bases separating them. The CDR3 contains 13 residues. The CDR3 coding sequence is TGTGCCAGCCGACTAGGAGGCATCCTCGAGCAGTACTTC. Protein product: CASRLGGILEQYF.

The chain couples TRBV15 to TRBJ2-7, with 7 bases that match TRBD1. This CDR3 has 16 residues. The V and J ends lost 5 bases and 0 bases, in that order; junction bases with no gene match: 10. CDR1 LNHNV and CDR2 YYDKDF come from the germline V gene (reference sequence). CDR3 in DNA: TGTGCCACCAGCGGCCCGGGACAGCGATACTCCTACGAGCAGTACTTC. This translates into CATSGPGQRYSYEQYF.

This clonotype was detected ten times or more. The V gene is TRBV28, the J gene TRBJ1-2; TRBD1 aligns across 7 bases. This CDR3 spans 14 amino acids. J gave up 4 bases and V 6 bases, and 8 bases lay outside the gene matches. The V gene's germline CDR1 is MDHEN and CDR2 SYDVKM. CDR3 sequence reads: CASSWGQIIYGYTF. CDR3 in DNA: TGTGCCAGCAGCTGGGGACAGATCATCTATGGCTACACCTTC.